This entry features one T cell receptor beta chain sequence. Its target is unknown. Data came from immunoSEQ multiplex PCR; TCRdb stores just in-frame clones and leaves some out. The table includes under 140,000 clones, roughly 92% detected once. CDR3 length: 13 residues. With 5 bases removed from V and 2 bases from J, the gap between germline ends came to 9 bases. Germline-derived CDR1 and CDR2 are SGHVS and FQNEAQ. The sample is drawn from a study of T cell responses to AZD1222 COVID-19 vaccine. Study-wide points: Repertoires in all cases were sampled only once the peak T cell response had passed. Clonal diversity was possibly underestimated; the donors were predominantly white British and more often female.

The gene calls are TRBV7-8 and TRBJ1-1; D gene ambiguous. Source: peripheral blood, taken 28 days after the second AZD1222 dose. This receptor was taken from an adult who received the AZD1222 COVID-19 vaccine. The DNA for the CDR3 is TGTGCCAGCAGCACATTACTCAACACTGAAGCTTTCTTT. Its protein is CASSTLLNTEAFF. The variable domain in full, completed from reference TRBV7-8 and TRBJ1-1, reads GAGVSQSPRYKVAKRGQDVALRCDPISGHVSLFWYQQALGQGPEFLTYFQNEAQLDKSGLPSDRFFAERPEGSVSTLKIQRTQQEDSAVYLCASSTLLNTEAFFGQGTRLTVV.